This TCR beta chain was profiled in a study of blood T cells in healthy people across ages. Study results and caveats: Both naive CD4+ cell counts and diversity were greater in long-lived donors than in aged donors.

A sample-barcoded 5' primer and a J-beta primer mix were used in a second PCR of roughly 7 to 11 cycles. The template-switch adaptor was a 5' adaptor with 12 random nucleotides. It tagged each cDNA molecule. TCRdb re-analysed the 5' RACE reads in MiXCR, keeping a single row per CDR3 protein. This table holds roughly 650,000 distinct CDR3 sequences, 32% found once. Each sample gave at least 6.5 million isolated PBMCs. To note about this clonotype: Its antigen remains unidentified.

The sequenced material came from blood. The TCR originated in a woman older than 75 in good health.

The CDR3 spells CSVEPSRGETQYF. In DNA, the CDR3 is TGCAGCGTTGAACCGTCCAGGGGCGAGACCCAGTACTTC. V is TRBV29-1 and J is TRBJ2-5; perhaps TRBD1 as D (6 bases). Germline V gene data show CDR1 as SQVTM and CDR2 as ANQGSEA. The CDR3 consists of 13 residues. V lost 2 bases, J lost 5 bases, and 12 bases lay in between. Variable domain in full (rest from reference TRBV29-1 and TRBJ2-5): SAVISQKPSRDICQRGTSLTIQCQVDSQVTMMFWYRQQPGQSLTLIATANQGSEATYESGFVIDKFPISRPNLTFSTLTVSNMSPEDSSIYLCSVEPSRGETQYFGPGTRLLVL.